This is a list of T cell receptor beta chains from one sample in a study of regulatory T cells in long-lasting Graves disease. MiXCR, run by TCRdb on the multiplex PCR reads, gives a single entry per CDR3 protein. The profile shows 400,000 to 500,000 distinct CDR3 sequences, 15% of them singletons. These data were likewise used in another study, on T cells in Graves' hyperthyroidism and ophthalmopathy.

Sequenced material: peripheral blood mononuclear cells (PBMCs), taken at new diagnosis, from a patient treated with antithyroid drugs. Receptors originate from a woman in her thirties with Graves disease. Each CDR3 is given with its conserved first and last residue. The order of the fields is D gene, V gene, J gene, clone size, CDR3 DNA, CDR3 protein. The D gene is left open where the match is weak. Not every row has a clone size; where given, it reads once, few, many or a size class.

>-|TRBV28|TRBJ2-3|many
TGTGCCAGCAGTAAACCCTCGGGACAAAACACAGATACGCAGTATTTT
CASSKPSGQNTDTQYF
>TRBD2|TRBV5-1|TRBJ2-1|few
TGCGCCAGCAGCCTAACGGCGGGAGCCCACAATGAGCAGTTCTTC
CASSLTAGAHNEQFF
>-|TRBV4-1|TRBJ2-7|many
TGCGCCAGCAGCCAAGGCGGGATGGGGTCCTACGAGCAGTACTTC
CASSQGGMGSYEQYF
>TRBD1|TRBV7-9|TRBJ2-3|few
TGTGCCAGCAGCTTAAACCCAGGGGGACGCACAGATACGCAGTATTTT
CASSLNPGGRTDTQYF
>TRBD1|TRBV5-8|TRBJ2-7|-
TGTGCCAGCAGATGGAAATCGACAGGGGTTGACTACGAGCAGTACTTC
CASRWKSTGVDYEQYF
>TRBD1|TRBV11-2|TRBJ2-7|many
TGTGCCAGCAGCTTAGTCCTGACAGGGGGATACGAGCAGTACTTC
CASSLVLTGGYEQYF
>-|TRBV3-1|TRBJ2-3|many
TGTGCCAGCAAGGGTGCGGATACGCAGTATTTT
CASKGADTQYF
>-|TRBV20-1|TRBJ2-7|many
TGCAGTGCTAGAAGGGGGGCTCTCTACGAGCAGTACTTC
CSARRGALYEQYF
>-|TRBV18|TRBJ1-5|many
TGTGCCAGCTCACCTCAGAACATTGATAGCAATCAGCCCCAGCATTTT
CASSPQNIDSNQPQHF
>-|TRBV11-2|TRBJ1-3|-
TGTGCCAGCAGCCAAACAGCCTCTGGAAACACCATATATTTT
CASSQTASGNTIYF
>-|TRBV7-9|TRBJ2-3|few
TGTGCCAGCAGCTCCCTGAAAGGGGGCACAGATACGCAGTATTTT
CASSSLKGGTDTQYF
>-|TRBV30|TRBJ2-3|many
TGTGCCTGGAGTGTCGCCACAGATACGCAGTATTTT
CAWSVATDTQYF
>-|TRBV4-1|TRBJ1-5|-
TGCGCCAGCAGCCAGCACAGGAATAGCAATCAGCCCCAGCATTTT
CASSQHRNSNQPQHF
>TRBD2|TRBV6-5|TRBJ2-7|-
TGTGCCAGCAGTTACTCGACACGGGGGGCCTACGAGCAGTACTTC
CASSYSTRGAYEQYF
>-|TRBV12-3/TRBV12-4|TRBJ2-6|-
TGTGCCAGCAGTTTTCTATACAGCTCTGGGGCCAACGTCCTGACTTTC
CASSFLYSSGANVLTF
>-|TRBV20-1|TRBJ1-5|-
TGCAGTGCTTTCGGGGGGTCATTGACCCAGCATTTT
CSAFGGSLTQHF
>TRBD1|TRBV19|TRBJ1-1|-
TGTGCCAGTCTAGGGACAGGGGTGAACACTGAAGCTTTCTTT
CASLGTGVNTEAFF
>TRBD1|TRBV29-1|TRBJ2-5|many
TGCAGCGTTGACCGGACAGGGGTGGAGACCCAGTACTTC
CSVDRTGVETQYF
>-|TRBV18|TRBJ2-3|many
TGTGCCAGCTCACCTCGGACAGTCGATACGCAGTATTTT
CASSPRTVDTQYF
>TRBD1|TRBV27|TRBJ1-5|many
TGTGCCAGCAGTTTCTTAGGGGGCCGGCAGCCCCAGCATTTT
CASSFLGGRQPQHF
>-|TRBV11-2|TRBJ2-1|many
TGTGCCAGCAGCTTAGGGACGGCAGGCAATGAGCAGTTCTTC
CASSLGTAGNEQFF
>TRBD2|TRBV6-9|TRBJ2-7|few
TGTGCCAGCAGTTACTGGCTAGCGGGAGGGCAGGTTCCCGAGCAGTACTTC
CASSYWLAGGQVPEQYF
>-|TRBV7-3|TRBJ2-3|many
TGTGCCAGCACCCGGGACGCTGGCACAGATACGCAGTATTTT
CASTRDAGTDTQYF